This paragraph reports one TCR beta chain. This sample is drawn from a study of shared clonotypes between healthy human individuals. Deletions cut 5 bases from V and 8 bases from J, with 10 bases between. Per the germline V gene, CDR1 is LGHNA and CDR2 is YNFKEQ. The CDR3 loop spans 12 amino acids. Several immunoSEQ 96-well plates shared each subset's DNA, each plate a replicate. TCRdb's copy holds only in-frame clones and misses some; the assay was immunoSEQ multiplex PCR. Of over a million clones in the sample, 95% to 97% are singletons; the top ten hold over 1%. Sequencing was carried out using naive CD4+ T cells sorted from blood. Described subset: CD45RA+ positively selected. V and J are TRBV4-2 and TRBJ2-1; D perhaps matches TRBD2 (5 bases). The clonotype comes from a man in his thirties or forties in good health. The chain's CDR3 is CASSTTGDEQFF. The CDR3 DNA follows: TGTGCCAGCAGCACCACCGGGGATGAGCAGTTCTTC.